This TCR beta chain was obtained from a study of spatial heterogeneity in lung cancer. Study as a whole: Each unique TCR and UMI combination was seen more than ten times on average in raw reads.

Time point specified: sample taken at primary tumor resection. Donors were about 70 untreated early-stage non-small cell lung cancer patients. TCRs were sequenced from unsorted whole RNA of tumor, nontumor lung or PBMC. This clonotype was recorded many times. Germline values: CDR1 DFQATT, CDR2 SNEGSKA (reference sequence). The V and J ends lost 5 bases and 5 bases, in that order; junction bases with no gene match: 17. This CDR3 region has 16 residues. TCR cDNA molecules were tagged individually, and each one carried a unique molecular identifier. TCRdb processed the 5' RACE reads anew with MiXCR; each CDR3 protein has one entry. Of more than 45,000 distinct CDR3 sequences listed, approximately 5.7% are singletons.

This clonotype was sampled from a male donor with early-stage non-small cell lung cancer. The material was PBMCs, obtained at surgery. This chain joins TRBV20-1 and TRBJ1-2; 7 bases are a match to TRBD1. CDR3 coding DNA: TGCAGTGCTTCACCTGACAGGGCCGCAGGGAGATATGGCTACACCTTC. Protein: CSASPDRAAGRYGYTF.